A single sample gave rise to the 22 T cell receptor beta chains below, sequenced in a study of blood T cell repertoires in COVID-19. Sequencing used immunoSEQ multiplex PCR; TCRdb keeps in-frame clones, though not all of them. The table shows 250,000 to 300,000 clones, with about 86% occurring only once. The sample comprised PBMCs or T cells enriched from blood (not recorded which). These receptors were obtained from a man over 45 who had recovered from COVID-19.

The chain has TRBV6-4 and TRBJ2-6; perhaps TRBD1 as D (6 bases). V gave up 8 bases and J gave up 1 base, with 15 bases separating them. The CDR3 totals 16 residues. Looked up from germline, CDR1 is MRHNA and CDR2 is SNTAGT. CDR3 in DNA: TGTGCCAGCCCCGGGACACGAATTTCTGGGGCCAACGTCCTGACTTTC. Translating it yields CASPGTRISGANVLTF.

The CDR3 region has the DNA TGTGCCAGCAGTCAGTTCGCGGGGTACACCGGGGAGCTGTTTTTT. Protein product: CASSQFAGYTGELFF. The chain couples TRBV6-2 or TRBV6-3 to TRBJ2-2; D is perhaps TRBD2 (6 bases). Germline CDR1 reads MNHEY; CDR2 reads SVGEGT. This CDR3 has 15 residues. V was shortened by 5 bases and J by 3 bases, with 13 bases between the two germline ends.

This clone was observed once. The rearrangement joins TRBV4-2 to TRBJ2-5, with 7 bases identical to TRBD1. CDR1 is LGHNA and CDR2 is YNFKEQ in the germline V gene. V lost 1 base, J lost 7 bases, and 6 bases stayed unmatched. CDR3 length: 14 amino acids. The CDR3 region is CASSQVGTDSTQYF. The CDR3 region has the DNA TGTGCCAGCAGCCAAGTAGGGACAGATTCGACCCAGTACTTC.

The chain uses TRBV9 and TRBJ2-1, with TRBD2 identical over 8 bases. With V trimmed by 2 bases and J by 1 base, 5 bases remained unmatched. This CDR3 spans 16 amino acids. Germline V gene lookup returns CDR1 SGDLS and CDR2 YYNGEE. The CDR3 is CASSVSGSVSYNEQFF. For the CDR3, the DNA is TGTGCCAGCAGCGTCAGCGGGAGTGTATCCTACAATGAGCAGTTCTTC.

This sequence joins TRBV6-2 or TRBV6-3 and TRBJ1-1, with no clear D. Germline lookup yields CDR1 MNHEY and CDR2 SVGEGT. Trimming shortened V by 3 bases and J by 2 bases, and 10 bases separated the two germline ends. This CDR3 comprises 14 residues. CDR3: CASSYGIRNTEAFF. The CDR3, as DNA: TGTGCCAGCAGTTATGGCATACGAAACACTGAAGCTTTCTTT.

J is TRBJ2-5 and V is TRBV11-1, with a tentative D call TRBD1 (5 bases). Germline values: CDR1 SGHAT, CDR2 FQDESV (reference sequence). Trimming stripped 5 bases from V and 0 bases from J, with 10 bases between. The CDR3 is 14 residues long. The CDR3 DNA reads as TGTGCCAGCAGCCGACAGATGTACCAAGAGACCCAGTACTTC. Amino acid sequence: CASSRQMYQETQYF.

The chain combines TRBV18 with TRBJ1-1, with 8 bases matching TRBD1. Germline V gene sequence: CDR1 KGHSH, CDR2 LQKENI. This CDR3 spans 14 amino acids. The V and J ends lost 6 bases and 4 bases, in that order; junction bases with no gene match: 7. CDR3 sequence reads: CASSPGQGSTEAFF. CDR3 DNA: TGTGCCAGCTCCCCCGGACAGGGTTCCACTGAAGCTTTCTTT.

Concerning this clone: The junction shows a germline mismatch at one end, possibly a read error. The chain recombines TRBV4-3 with TRBJ1-4; 7 bases align to TRBD1. Germline V lookup: CDR1 LGHNA, CDR2 YSLEER. The CDR3 is 17 residues long. The CDR3 DNA reads as TGCGCCAGCAGCAAAGAGGGTTTGAGACAGGGTGGCGAAAAACTGTTTTTT. Encoded protein: CASSKEGLRQGGEKLFF.

The chain combines TRBV5-8 with TRBJ2-7, with D tentatively TRBD2 (7 bases). Germline V lookup: CDR1 SGHTS, CDR2 YDEGEE. V lost 3 bases and J 2 bases, leaving 21 bases between the germline ends. The CDR3 has 17 residues. The CDR3 DNA is TGTGCCAGCAGCTCCGCTAGCGGCAGGGGAAGGACCTACGAGCAGTACTTC. Translation: CASSSASGRGRTYEQYF.

This clone was picked up one time. This chain links TRBV27 with TRBJ2-7; D perhaps matches TRBD1 (5 bases). The CDR3 covers 15 residues. V gave up 5 bases and J gave up 3 bases, with 17 bases separating them. Germline V gene data show CDR1 as MNHEY and CDR2 as SMNVEV (reference sequence). The CDR3: CASSPRTKAYYEQYF. In nucleotides, the CDR3 is TGTGCCAGCAGTCCACGGACAAAAGCCTACTACGAGCAGTACTTC.

The J gene is TRBJ2-1, the V gene TRBV7-3; 15 bases are a match to TRBD2. Trimming took 2 bases from V and 10 from J; bases not matched to a gene: 3. Looked up from germline, CDR1 is SGHTA and CDR2 is FQGTGA. The CDR3 is 15 amino acids. The CDR3 bases are TGTGCCAGCAGCTTAGGACTAGCGGGAGGGCCGGAGCAGTTCTTC. This gives the protein CASSLGLAGGPEQFF.

The chain has TRBV5-5 and TRBJ1-3; TRBD1 aligns across 9 bases. CDR1 is SGHKS and CDR2 is YYEKEE in the germline V gene (reference sequence). V lost 2 bases to trimming and J lost 2 bases; unmatched junction nucleotides: 8. This CDR3 is 17 amino acids long. In DNA form, the CDR3 reads TGTGCCAGCAGCTTCTCACCGGGACAGGGTCCTGGAAACACCATATATTTT. Translation: CASSFSPGQGPGNTIYF. The variable domain in full, completed from reference TRBV5-5 and TRBJ1-3, reads DAGVTQSPTHLIKTRGQQVTLRCSPISGHKSVSWYQQVLGQGPQFIFQYYEKEERGRGNFPDRFSARQFPNYSSELNVNALLLGDSALYLCASSFSPGQGPGNTIYFGEGSWLTVV.

The chain is built from TRBV5-1 and TRBJ1-1; 12 positions match TRBD1. With V trimmed by 4 bases and J by 4 bases, 5 bases remained unmatched. In germline, CDR1 is SGHRS, CDR2 YFSETQ. The CDR3 has 15 amino acids. The CDR3 reads CASSTGQGALTEAFF. DNA for the CDR3: TGCGCCAGCAGCACGGGACAGGGGGCGCTCACTGAAGCTTTCTTT. The variable domain in full, with the rest retrieved from reference TRBV5-1 and TRBJ1-1, is KAGVTQTPRYLIKTRGQQVTLSCSPISGHRSVSWYQQTPGQGLQFLFEYFSETQRNKGNFPGRFSGRQFSNSRSEMNVSTLELGDSALYLCASSTGQGALTEAFFGQGTRLTVV.

This sequence joins TRBV2 and TRBJ1-4; D gene uncertain. V was shortened by 8 bases and J by 7 bases, with 11 bases between the two germline ends. Germline lookup yields CDR1 SNHLY and CDR2 FYNNEI. The length of the CDR3 is 12 residues. The CDR3 region has the DNA TGTGCCAGCTACCAAGAGAGTGAAAAACTGTTTTTT. The encoded protein is CASYQESEKLFF.

This clone has only one observation. The gene calls are TRBV10-3 and TRBJ1-1; TRBD1 agrees at 7 bases. The V gene's germline CDR1 is ENHRY and CDR2 SYGVKD. Trimming took 2 bases from V and 1 from J; bases not matched to a gene: 10. The CDR3 is 17 amino acids. This CDR3 reads CAISEPNTTGWNTEAFF. The CDR3 DNA sequence: TGTGCCATCAGTGAGCCCAATACGACAGGGTGGAACACTGAAGCTTTCTTT.

This chain uses TRBV24-1 with TRBJ2-2; D unresolved. CDR3 length: 15 amino acids. The V end lost 1 base, the J end lost 1 base, and 6 bases lay between the germline ends. Germline V gene sequence: CDR1 KGHDR, CDR2 SFDVKD. The CDR3 nucleotides read TGTGCCACCAGTGATTTCAGAAAGAACACCGGGGAGCTGTTTTTT. Its translation: CATSDFRKNTGELFF.

This clone occurred once. V gene TRBV28 combines with J gene TRBJ2-6, with a weak D call TRBD1 (6 bases). With 8 bases removed from V and 1 base from J, the gap between germline ends came to 9 bases. This CDR3 region has 14 residues. Germline V gene data show CDR1 as MDHEN and CDR2 as SYDVKM. CDR3 amino acids: CASRTGSGANVLTF. The CDR3 DNA reads as TGTGCCAGCCGAACAGGGTCTGGGGCCAACGTCCTGACTTTC.

The chain couples TRBV10-1 to TRBJ2-3; the match to TRBD1 covers 7 bases. CDR3 length: 14 amino acids. V shed 6 bases, J shed 4 bases, and the junction held 7 bases outside the gene matches. CDR1 and CDR2 (germline): WNHNN, SYGVQD (reference sequence). Written as DNA, the CDR3 is TGCGCCAGCAGCGAGATAGGGGGCTCAGATACGCAGTATTTT. Translation gives CASSEIGGSDTQYF.

The CDR3 protein is CASSSTDRGSEKLFF. The CDR3 nucleotides are TGCGCCAGCAGCTCAACGGACAGGGGCAGTGAAAAACTGTTTTTT. The chain recombines TRBV5-1 with TRBJ1-4; 9 bases match TRBD1. This CDR3 has 15 residues. From germline, CDR1 is SGHRS and CDR2 YFSETQ. The junction had 7 bases not matched to a gene; V was cut back by 3 bases and J by 7 bases. Full variable domain (remainder filled in from reference TRBV5-1 and TRBJ1-4): KAGVTQTPRYLIKTRGQQVTLSCSPISGHRSVSWYQQTPGQGLQFLFEYFSETQRNKGNFPGRFSGRQFSNSRSEMNVSTLELGDSALYLCASSSTDRGSEKLFFGSGTQLSVL.

This chain uses TRBV4-3 with TRBJ2-7; 11 positions agree with TRBD2. Germline loops: CDR1 LGHNA, CDR2 YSLEER. The CDR3 sequence is 16 residues long. V trimming: 0 bases; J trimming: 2 bases; junction bases outside the gene matches: 3. The CDR3 sequence is CASSQDPGLAAYEQYF. CDR3 nucleotide sequence: TGCGCCAGCAGCCAAGACCCGGGACTAGCGGCCTACGAGCAGTACTTC.

The CDR3 DNA is TGTGCCAGCAGCCTGAGGACAGGGTACGGAGACTATGGCTACACCTTC. It translates to CASSLRTGYGDYGYTF. The genes are TRBV3-1 (or the pseudogene TRBV3-2) and TRBJ1-2; 8 positions match TRBD1. V dropped 4 bases and J dropped 3; count of bases not matched to a gene: 10. Looked up from germline, CDR1 is LGHDT and CDR2 is YNNKEL (reference sequence). This CDR3 region has 16 residues.

The rearrangement joins TRBV7-9 to TRBJ2-1; 14 bases line up with TRBD2. The CDR3 has 17 amino acids. Germline loops: CDR1 SEHNR, CDR2 FQNEAQ (reference sequence). V shed 10 bases, J shed 2 bases, and the junction held 10 bases outside the gene matches. Written as DNA, the CDR3 is TGTGCCACATCGGGACTAGCGGGAGCCTACCCCTACAATGAGCAGTTCTTC. Its translation: CATSGLAGAYPYNEQFF.